These 24 T cell receptor beta chains originate from one sample sequenced in a study of blood T cell repertoires in COVID-19. Sequencing used immunoSEQ multiplex PCR; TCRdb keeps in-frame clones, though not all of them. Here the sample spans some 70,000 clones, more than 80% being singletons. The sequenced sample was peripheral blood. These receptors came from a man aged 45-60 years with COVID-19, enrolled during active disease.

The genes are TRBV18 and TRBJ2-1; perhaps TRBD1 as D (6 bases). The V end lost 3 bases, the J end lost 5 bases, and 14 bases lay between the germline ends. Germline-derived CDR1 and CDR2 are KGHSH and LQKENI. The CDR3 loop spans 15 amino acids. CDR3 sequence reads: CASSPQGTIDNEQFF. The CDR3 DNA sequence: TGTGCCAGCTCACCCCAGGGGACCATAGACAATGAGCAGTTCTTC.

As for this clone: One junction end does not reproduce the germline sequence, and a read error may be involved. This chain connects TRBV19 to TRBJ2-2, with a tentative D call TRBD1 (6 bases). The V gene's germline CDR1 is LNHDA and CDR2 SQIVND (reference sequence). This CDR3 is built from 14 residues. The CDR3 reads CASSRTGNSGELFF. The DNA of the CDR3 is TGTGCCAGTAGTAGAACAGGGAACTCCGGGGAGCTGTTTTTT.

The chain is built from TRBV28 and TRBJ1-4; D is unclear. Trimming removed 8 bases from V and 12 bases from J, with 10 bases in between. Per the germline V gene, CDR1 is MDHEN and CDR2 is SYDVKM. The CDR3 covers 10 residues. Written as DNA, the CDR3 is TGTGCCAGCTACGACCGGGAACTGTTTTTT. It codes for CASYDRELFF.

CDR3 sequence (DNA): TGTGCCACCAGTGATCCAGGGTCTGGGGAGACCCAGTACTTC. Encoded protein: CATSDPGSGETQYF. V usage is TRBV24-1 and J usage is TRBJ2-5, with D possibly matching TRBD1 (5 bases). Per germline, CDR1 KGHDR and CDR2 SFDVKD. The CDR3 has 14 amino acids. Deletions cut 3 bases from V and 5 bases from J, with 12 bases between.

The chain couples TRBV7-9 to TRBJ2-7; no clear D gene. Trimming cost V 7 bases and J 5 bases, with 18 bases left between them. The CDR3 is 14 residues long. CDR1 SEHNR and CDR2 FQNEAQ come from the germline V gene (reference sequence). CDR3 DNA: TGTGCCAGCACCCCCCCCCGGTCCCTGAACGAGCAGTACTTC. Its protein product is CASTPPRSLNEQYF.

The sample holds one count of this clone. The genes are TRBV10-3 and TRBJ2-7; TRBD2 agrees at 7 bases. Germline values: CDR1 ENHRY, CDR2 SYGVKD. The J segment lost 5 bases and the V segment lost 8 bases, leaving 6 bases of the junction unmatched. The CDR3 extends over 12 amino acids. As DNA, the CDR3 is TGTGCCATCGGGGGGGACGTCGACGAGCAGTACTTC. Protein sequence: CAIGGDVDEQYF.

The rearrangement links TRBV11-3 to TRBJ2-3, with no clear D. Germline assignment: CDR1 SGHNT and CDR2 YENEEA. V lost 1 base, J lost 8 bases, and 10 bases lay in between. The CDR3 has 13 residues. The CDR3 loop reads CASSLASTGTQYF. DNA for the CDR3: TGTGCCAGCAGCTTAGCGTCGACTGGTACGCAGTATTTT.

The V call is TRBV19, the J call TRBJ2-5; D is unclear. This CDR3 comprises 14 residues. CDR1 is LNHDA and CDR2 is SQIVND in the germline V gene (reference sequence). Trimming took 1 base from V and 3 from J, leaving 9 bases between them. The CDR3 DNA follows: TGTGCCAGTAGTATAGTAATGAACAAAGAGACCCAGTACTTC. It codes for CASSIVMNKETQYF.

J is TRBJ2-3 and V is TRBV7-9; D gene uncertain. Germline V gene sequence: CDR1 SEHNR, CDR2 FQNEAQ (reference sequence). The CDR3 has 15 amino acids. V was pared by 5 bases and J by 2 bases, with 14 bases between. The CDR3 here is CASSARSSATDTQYF. CDR3 nucleotides: TGTGCCAGCAGCGCCCGGAGTTCGGCCACAGATACGCAGTATTTT. Looking up the rest from reference TRBV7-9 and TRBJ2-3 gives the full variable domain: DTGVSQNPRHKITKRGQNVTFRCDPISEHNRLYWYRQTLGQGPEFLTYFQNEAQLEKSRLLSDRFSAERPKGSFSTLEIQRTEQGDSAMYLCASSARSSATDTQYFGPGTRLTVL.

The chain uses TRBV6-5 and TRBJ2-5; TRBD2 is a possible D gene (5 bases). Trimming removed 4 bases at V and 1 base at J, with 13 bases between. The CDR3 is 15 residues long. Germline CDR1 is MNHEY and CDR2 is SVGAGI. The CDR3 loop reads CASSSDYGSQETQYF. The CDR3 DNA sequence: TGTGCCAGCAGTTCAGACTACGGCAGCCAAGAGACCCAGTACTTC.

J is TRBJ2-1 and V is TRBV4-1; 10 positions agree with TRBD1. CDR3 size: 16 residues. The trim removed 1 base at V and 10 bases at J, leaving 10 bases unmatched. The germline V gene encodes CDR1 MGHRA and CDR2 YSYEKL. Here the CDR3 reads CASSQVPGQGIGEQFF. The CDR3 DNA is TGCGCCAGCAGCCAAGTCCCGGGACAGGGGATAGGGGAGCAGTTCTTC.

The rearrangement uses TRBV11-2 and TRBJ2-7; 7 nucleotides match TRBD1. CDR3 length equals 13 residues. V trimming: 4 bases; J trimming: 5 bases; junction bases outside the gene matches: 5. The germline V gene has CDR1 SGHAT and CDR2 FQNNGV. CDR3 bases: TGTGCCAGCAGCTGGCGACAGGGCGACGAGCAGTACTTC. Translating it yields CASSWRQGDEQYF.

This clone was recorded only once. The chain has TRBV7-3 and TRBJ1-2, with 11 bases fitting TRBD1. Germline CDR1 and CDR2: SGHTA and FQGTGA. This CDR3 has 13 amino acids. V shed 6 bases and J 8 bases; nucleotides not matched to a gene: 5. As DNA, the CDR3 is TGTGCCAGCAGATCCGGGACAGGGGGAGGCTACACCTTC. Translated: CASRSGTGGGYTF.

This chain links TRBV2 with TRBJ2-5; 13 positions agree with TRBD2. J gave up 3 bases and V 4 bases, and 2 bases lay outside the gene matches. CDR3 length equals 15 residues. Germline assignment: CDR1 SNHLY and CDR2 FYNNEI. This CDR3 is CASSGLAGGEETQYF. For the CDR3, the DNA is TGTGCCAGCAGTGGACTAGCGGGGGGAGAAGAGACCCAGTACTTC.

In its sample, this clone was seen a few times. Other nucleotide sequences from this sample produce the same CDR3. This rearrangement joins TRBV5-1 to TRBJ1-6; D uncertain. CDR1 is SGHRS and CDR2 is YFSETQ in the germline V gene. With 0 bases removed from V and 5 bases from J, the gap between germline ends came to 6 bases. The CDR3 has 14 residues. The CDR3 is CASSLGQDNSPLHF. CDR3 DNA sequence: TGCGCCAGCAGCTTGGGTCAGGATAATTCACCCCTCCACTTT.

V usage is TRBV3-1 (or the pseudogene TRBV3-2) and J usage is TRBJ1-1, with 7 bases matching TRBD1. V trimming: 2 bases; J trimming: 2 bases; junction bases outside the gene matches: 2. The length of the CDR3 is 14 residues. Germline V CDR1 and CDR2: LGHDT, YNNKEL (reference sequence). The CDR3 coding sequence is TGTGCCAGCAGCCAACGGGACAGAAACACTGAAGCTTTCTTT. This encodes CASSQRDRNTEAFF.

This chain joins TRBV11-2 and TRBJ2-1; the match to TRBD2 covers 8 bases. V shed 5 bases and J 2 bases; nucleotides not matched to a gene: 8. From germline, CDR1 is SGHAT and CDR2 FQNNGV. The CDR3 loop spans 16 amino acids. CDR3 coding DNA: TGTGCCAGCAGCCCACCCCCGGGGGGGCCCTACAATGAGCAGTTCTTC. It yields the protein CASSPPPGGPYNEQFF.

The J gene is TRBJ2-1, the V gene TRBV15; a possible D gene is TRBD2 (5 bases). V lost 1 base and J lost 5, with 18 bases in between. This CDR3 has 17 residues. Germline assignment: CDR1 LNHNV and CDR2 YYDKDF (reference sequence). The CDR3 bases are TGTGCCACCAGCAGAGGGGCCCATGGTAGCGTCCACAATGAGCAGTTCTTC. Amino acids: CATSRGAHGSVHNEQFF.

This clone was observed a handful of times. The chain couples TRBV27 to TRBJ1-6; D is unresolved. The CDR3 covers 13 residues. The ends were cut back, 6 bases at V and 7 bases at J, with 10 bases in the middle. The germline gives CDR1 MNHEY, CDR2 SMNVEV (reference sequence). Here the CDR3 reads CASRKRMNSPLHF. DNA of the CDR3: TGTGCCAGCAGAAAGAGGATGAATTCACCCCTCCACTTT.

This rearrangement joins TRBV5-4 to TRBJ2-1; 9 nucleotides align to TRBD1. The trim removed 4 bases at V and 6 bases at J, leaving 11 bases unmatched. CDR1 is SGHNT, CDR2 YYREEE, per germline (reference sequence). CDR3 length: 16 amino acids. CDR3: CASSESTGQGFNEQFF. The CDR3, as DNA: TGTGCCAGCAGCGAAAGCACGGGACAGGGTTTCAATGAGCAGTTCTTC.

This sequence joins TRBV19 and TRBJ2-1, with 8 bases fitting TRBD1. The CDR3 extends over 15 amino acids. Trimming took 3 bases from V and 3 from J; bases not matched to a gene: 4. The V gene's germline CDR1 is LNHDA and CDR2 SQIVND (reference sequence). CDR3 DNA sequence: TGTGCCAGTAGTATGAACAGGGGGATCTACAATGAGCAGTTCTTC. Translated, it gives CASSMNRGIYNEQFF.

The V gene is TRBV6-1, the J gene TRBJ1-1; D ambiguous. The CDR3 is made up of 15 amino acids. Per the germline V gene, CDR1 is MNHNS and CDR2 is SASEGT. Trimming pared 2 bases from V and 2 bases from J, leaving 12 bases between. CDR3 loop: CASSEHDLLNTEAFF. The CDR3 coding sequence is TGTGCCAGCAGTGAACACGATCTACTCAACACTGAAGCTTTCTTT.

The V gene is TRBV6-2 or TRBV6-3, the J gene TRBJ2-7; D may be TRBD2 (6 bases). This CDR3 contains 13 residues. The V and J ends lost 4 bases and 7 bases respectively, with 14 bases between them. Germline V gene data show CDR1 as MNHEY and CDR2 as SVGEGT. DNA for the CDR3: TGTGCCAGCAGTTTTGCCAGGGCGGGAGAGCAGTACTTC. It codes for CASSFARAGEQYF.

The rearrangement uses TRBV27 and TRBJ1-2; no reliable D call. CDR3 length: 16 amino acids. V lost 0 bases, J lost 4 bases, and 15 bases lay in between. Per germline, CDR1 MNHEY and CDR2 SMNVEV (reference sequence). CDR3 bases: TGTGCCAGCAGTTTATCGTATAGCCGGGGTACCTATGGCTACACCTTC. Amino acids: CASSLSYSRGTYGYTF.